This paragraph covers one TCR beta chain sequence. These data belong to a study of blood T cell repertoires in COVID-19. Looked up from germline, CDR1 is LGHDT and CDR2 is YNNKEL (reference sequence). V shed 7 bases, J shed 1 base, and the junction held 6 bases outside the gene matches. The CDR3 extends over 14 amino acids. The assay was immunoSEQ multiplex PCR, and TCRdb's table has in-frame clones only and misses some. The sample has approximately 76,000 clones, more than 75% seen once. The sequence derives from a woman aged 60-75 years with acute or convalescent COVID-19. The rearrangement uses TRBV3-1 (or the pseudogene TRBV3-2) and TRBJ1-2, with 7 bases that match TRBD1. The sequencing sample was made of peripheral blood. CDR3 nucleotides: TGTGCCAGCACCAACAGGGGAATTAACTATGGCTACACCTTC. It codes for CASTNRGINYGYTF.